What follows are 28 T cell receptor beta chains derived from one specimen sequenced in a study of cytomegalovirus exposure and HLA in healthy donors. PCR was performed using 60 Vbeta and 13 Jbeta primers. Profiled with immunoSEQ multiplex PCR; TCRdb holds only in-frame clones, not every one. The top ten clones hold around 2.8% of a sample with around 150,000 clones, 71% of them seen once. Sequenced: PBMCs. All receptors come from a woman in her twenties or thirties in good health and CMV-seronegative.

This clone has only a few counts. The chain couples TRBV4-1 to TRBJ2-1; 8 positions match TRBD2. The ends lost 3 bases at V and 2 bases at J; junction bases unmatched: 9. The germline gives CDR1 MGHRA, CDR2 YSYEKL. This CDR3 comprises 17 residues. The CDR3 protein is CASSHRLAGGPYNEQFF. In DNA, the CDR3 is TGCGCCAGCAGCCACCGACTTGCGGGGGGTCCCTACAATGAGCAGTTCTTC.

This chain joins TRBV19 and TRBJ1-2; D is uncertain. V lost 6 bases, J lost 8 bases, and 16 bases lay in between. The V gene's germline CDR1 is LNHDA and CDR2 SQIVND (reference sequence). The CDR3 length is 13 residues. The CDR3 reads CASSGRRAGGYTF. Written as DNA, the CDR3 is TGTGCCAGTAGCGGCCGGAGAGCTGGGGGCTACACCTTC. Drawing the rest from reference TRBV19 and TRBJ1-2, the complete variable domain is DGGITQSPKYLFRKEGQNVTLSCEQNLNHDAMYWYRQDPGQGLRLIYYSQIVNDFQKGDIAEGYSVSREKKESFPLTVTSAQKNPTAFYLCASSGRRAGGYTFGSGTRLTVV.

V gene TRBV6-6 combines with J gene TRBJ1-4, with D possibly TRBD1 on 6 matching bases. The CDR3 has 15 amino acids. Between the trimmed V and J ends, which lost 7 bases and 3 bases, there was a span of 15 bases. Germline V gene lookup returns CDR1 MNHNY and CDR2 SVGAGI (reference sequence). The CDR3 protein is CASNLRDNSNEKLFF. Here the CDR3 DNA reads TGTGCCAGCAACCTCCGGGACAACTCTAATGAAAAACTGTTTTTT.

The chain employs TRBV29-1 and TRBJ1-2; D is unclear. In germline, CDR1 is SQVTM, CDR2 ANQGSEA. CDR3 length: 10 amino acids. V was clipped by 6 bases and J by 6 bases, with 8 bases between them. In DNA form, the CDR3 reads TGCAGCGTCACAGAGCATGGCTACACCTTC. Translating it yields CSVTEHGYTF.

This clone occurred a few times. The V and J genes are TRBV11-3 and TRBJ2-2, with 7 bases fitting TRBD1. Germline V CDR1 and CDR2: SGHNT, YENEEA. With V trimmed by 4 bases and J by 1 base, 3 bases remained unmatched. The CDR3 is made up of 15 amino acids. The CDR3 here is CASSSDRRNTGELFF. The CDR3 nucleotides read TGTGCCAGCAGCTCGGACAGGCGGAACACCGGGGAGCTGTTTTTT.

This clone has just a few counts. CDR3 in DNA: TGTGCCAGCAGCTTCTCGAGGACCGTAGCAGGGGAGACCCAGTACTTC. Translation gives CASSFSRTVAGETQYF. This chain links TRBV11-2 with TRBJ2-5; D is perhaps TRBD1 (5 bases). V lost 3 bases and J 5 bases, leaving 19 bases between the germline ends. Germline V gene sequence: CDR1 SGHAT, CDR2 FQNNGV. CDR3 length: 16 amino acids. The entire variable domain, with the rest obtained from reference TRBV11-2 and TRBJ2-5, is as follows: EAGVAQSPRYKIIEKRQSVAFWCNPISGHATLYWYQQILGQGPKLLIQFQNNGVVDDSQLPKDRFSAERLKGVDSTLKIQPAKLEDSAVYLCASSFSRTVAGETQYFGPGTRLLVL.

With respect to this clone: Different DNA sequences within this sample yield the same CDR3. The chain carries TRBV7-2 and TRBJ2-7; the D is unclear. The V end lost 1 base, the J end lost 0 bases, and 7 bases lay between the germline ends. Germline V CDR1 and CDR2: SGHTA, FQGNSA. The CDR3 contains 14 residues. The CDR3 nucleotides read TGTGCCAGCAGCTTAGGTGACTCCTCCTACGAGCAGTACTTC. Translating it yields CASSLGDSSYEQYF.

In its sample, this clone was seen once. This sequence joins TRBV5-5 and TRBJ2-1, with D perhaps TRBD2 (7 bases). The CDR3 contains 15 residues. Germline assignment: CDR1 SGHKS and CDR2 YYEKEE (reference sequence). Between the trimmed V and J ends, which lost 4 bases and 3 bases, there was a span of 14 bases. The CDR3 region is CASSPEGGGYNEQFF. The CDR3 DNA follows: TGTGCCAGCAGCCCGGAGGGGGGGGGCTACAATGAGCAGTTCTTC.

This clone was observed a few times. This chain joins TRBV19 and TRBJ2-3, with 7 bases lining up with TRBD2. CDR3 size: 14 residues. The ends lost 7 bases at V and 2 bases at J; junction bases unmatched: 6. From germline, CDR1 is LNHDA and CDR2 SQIVND (reference sequence). The CDR3 DNA reads TGTGCCAGTAAGGGGAGGGTCTCCACAGATACGCAGTATTTT. Protein product: CASKGRVSTDTQYF.

The chain combines TRBV5-6 with TRBJ2-2; D is possibly TRBD1 (6 bases). The length of the CDR3 is 16 residues. Germline CDR1 and CDR2: SGHDT and YYEEEE. V lost 0 bases and J 8 bases, leaving 17 bases between the germline ends. CDR3 residues: CASSLGPFGTSGELFF. CDR3 in DNA: TGTGCCAGCAGCTTGGGGCCGTTCGGGACATCTGGGGAGCTGTTTTTT.

The chain uses TRBV7-8 and TRBJ2-5; no clear D gene. The V end was cut by 8 bases, the J end by 1 base, with 11 bases between. This CDR3 comprises 13 residues. CDR1 is SGHVS and CDR2 is FQNEAQ in the germline V gene. The CDR3 nucleotides read TGTGCCAGCGGGTGGCGGATCCAAGAGACCCAGTACTTC. The encoded protein is CASGWRIQETQYF.

The gene calls are TRBV10-3 and TRBJ1-1; no definite D call. CDR3 length: 12 residues. Germline lookup yields CDR1 ENHRY and CDR2 SYGVKD. Trimming cost V 5 bases and J 1 base, with 5 bases left between them. CDR3 amino acids: CAISYKNTEAFF. The CDR3 DNA is TGTGCCATCAGTTACAAGAACACTGAAGCTTTCTTT.

With regard to this clone: The junction and the germline gene differ at one end; a read error may be behind it. The rearrangement uses TRBV7-9 and TRBJ2-2; 9 bases line up with TRBD2. CDR3 size: 18 residues. Germline lookup yields CDR1 SEHNR and CDR2 FQNEAQ (reference sequence). The CDR3 spells CSSSLQLLAGSNTGELFF. The CDR3 DNA sequence: TGTTCCAGCAGCTTACAGCTACTAGCGGGCTCGAACACCGGGGAGCTGTTTTTT.

The chain couples TRBV7-9 to TRBJ2-3; 11 bases line up with TRBD2. Germline values: CDR1 SEHNR, CDR2 FQNEAQ (reference sequence). The V segment lost 4 bases and the J segment 3 bases; nucleotides outside the gene matches: 6. CDR3 length equals 16 residues. CDR3 DNA sequence: TGTGCCAGCAGCTCCACCGGGACTAGCGGAACAGATACGCAGTATTTT. Translation: CASSSTGTSGTDTQYF.

This clone has a handful of counts. The J gene is TRBJ2-1, the V gene TRBV27; weak D call: TRBD1 (6 bases). Germline values: CDR1 MNHEY, CDR2 SMNVEV (reference sequence). This CDR3 comprises 14 residues. Trimming removed 3 bases at V and 3 bases at J, with 9 bases between. The CDR3 nucleotides read TGTGCCAGCAGTTTTGGGGGCCACTACAATGAGCAGTTCTTC. This codes for CASSFGGHYNEQFF.

The CDR3 DNA reads as TGTGCCAGCAGCCCCGACAGGGATTCCTATGGCTACACCTTC. This translates into CASSPDRDSYGYTF. The chain combines TRBV7-9 with TRBJ1-2; 7 bases match TRBD1. Trimming at V came to 5 bases and at J to 4 bases, leaving 7 bases not matched to a gene. The CDR3 contains 14 residues. Germline assignment: CDR1 SEHNR and CDR2 FQNEAQ (reference sequence).

The rearrangement joins TRBV7-8 to TRBJ2-1; possibly TRBD2 for D (6 bases). V lost 4 bases to trimming and J lost 7 bases, with 20 bases between them. The CDR3 totals 16 residues. Germline V gives CDR1 SGHVS, CDR2 FQNEAQ. CDR3 DNA sequence: TGTGCCAGCAGCTCGGATCAGGTACCGGGGGTGAATGAGCAGTTCTTC. It yields the protein CASSSDQVPGVNEQFF.

The chain has TRBV6-6 and TRBJ1-2, with 8 bases matching TRBD1. J gave up 3 bases and V 0 bases, and 6 bases lay outside the gene matches. The CDR3 covers 16 residues. The germline V gene encodes CDR1 MNHNY and CDR2 SVGAGI (reference sequence). The CDR3 protein is CASSYSITGGDYGYTF. CDR3 nucleotide sequence: TGTGCCAGCAGTTACTCGATTACAGGGGGTGACTATGGCTACACCTTC.

This clone showed up just a few times. V gene TRBV9 combines with J gene TRBJ1-3, with D uncertain. The V gene lost 0 bases and the J gene lost 4 bases, with 14 bases spanning the gap. The CDR3 is made up of 16 amino acids. Germline CDR1 is SGDLS and CDR2 is YYNGEE. CDR3: CASSVDPGNTGNTIYF. The DNA of the CDR3 is TGTGCCAGCAGCGTAGATCCGGGGAATACAGGAAACACCATATATTTT. Looking up the rest from reference TRBV9 and TRBJ1-3 gives the full variable domain: DSGVTQTPKHLITATGQRVTLRCSPRSGDLSVYWYQQSLDQGLQFLIQYYNGEERAKGNILERFSAQQFPDLHSELNLSSLELGDSALYFCASSVDPGNTGNTIYFGEGSWLTVV.

The chain uses TRBV5-1 and TRBJ2-1; the match to TRBD2 covers 11 bases. V shed 4 bases, J shed 5 bases, and the junction held 11 bases outside the gene matches. From germline, CDR1 is SGHRS and CDR2 YFSETQ. The CDR3 length is 17 residues. CDR3 DNA sequence: TGCGCCAGCAGCCCCGGGATAGCGGGAGGGCCTCACAATGAGCAGTTCTTC. Amino acids: CASSPGIAGGPHNEQFF.

This clone was counted between two and nine times. The genes are TRBV20-1 and TRBJ2-3; D call uncertain. The germline V and J ends were trimmed by 7 bases and 3 bases, with 8 bases remaining between them. This CDR3 is built from 11 residues. The germline CDR1 and CDR2 sequences are DFQATT and SNEGSKA (reference sequence). This CDR3 is CSVHRTDTQYF. CDR3 DNA sequence: TGCAGTGTCCACCGGACAGATACGCAGTATTTT.

This clone was counted only a few times. The V call is TRBV5-1, the J call TRBJ2-7; TRBD2 aligns across 13 bases. The CDR3 loop spans 18 amino acids. V lost 0 bases, J lost 5 bases, and 11 bases stayed unmatched. Looked up from germline, CDR1 is SGHRS and CDR2 is YFSETQ. DNA of the CDR3: TGCGCCAGCAGCTTGGAGGGGCAAGGGACTAGCGGGATTCACGAGCAGTACTTC. Translated: CASSLEGQGTSGIHEQYF. Full variable domain (rest looked up from reference TRBV5-1 and TRBJ2-7): KAGVTQTPRYLIKTRGQQVTLSCSPISGHRSVSWYQQTPGQGLQFLFEYFSETQRNKGNFPGRFSGRQFSNSRSEMNVSTLELGDSALYLCASSLEGQGTSGIHEQYFGPGTRLTVT.

The chain couples TRBV20-1 to TRBJ2-7; D unclear. CDR3 size: 11 residues. V was shortened by 4 bases and J by 3 bases, with 7 bases between the two germline ends. Looked up from germline, CDR1 is DFQATT and CDR2 is SNEGSKA (reference sequence). The CDR3 DNA reads TGCAGTGCTAACCTAGGCTACGAGCAGTACTTC. Residues: CSANLGYEQYF.

With respect to this clone: The sample has other DNA sequences that encode this CDR3 too. The chain employs TRBV7-2 and TRBJ2-7; 7 nucleotides line up with TRBD1. J lost 0 bases, V lost 5 bases, and 4 bases had no gene match. CDR1 is SGHTA, CDR2 FQGNSA, per germline. The CDR3 loop spans 14 amino acids. The CDR3 coding sequence is TGTGCCAGCAGCACCAGACAGGGCTCCTACGAGCAGTACTTC. Translated: CASSTRQGSYEQYF.

The count of this clone is one. The V gene is TRBV7-2, the J gene TRBJ1-3; D not resolved. The germline V gene has CDR1 SGHTA and CDR2 FQGNSA. The CDR3 is made up of 15 amino acids. V lost 0 bases to trimming and J lost 0 bases, with 6 bases between them. For the CDR3, the DNA is TGTGCCAGCAGCTTAGCTTTACTCTCTGGAAACACCATATATTTT. It yields the protein CASSLALLSGNTIYF.

This clone was detected only a few times. V and J are TRBV2 and TRBJ2-1, with 8 nucleotides matching TRBD2. CDR3 length equals 15 residues. Germline assignment: CDR1 SNHLY and CDR2 FYNNEI. The J segment lost 2 bases and the V segment lost 6 bases, leaving 6 bases of the junction unmatched. The CDR3 region is CASRNGTSPYNEQFF. The CDR3 region has the DNA TGTGCCAGCAGAAACGGGACTAGTCCCTACAATGAGCAGTTCTTC.

The chain carries TRBV18 and TRBJ2-5, with no clear D. CDR1 and CDR2 from the germline V gene are KGHSH and LQKENI. The CDR3 length is 13 residues. Trimming took off 2 bases at V and 1 base at J, with 5 bases between the two ends. The CDR3 bases are TGTGCCAGCTCACCAAGCGTCCAAGAGACCCAGTACTTC. Amino acids: CASSPSVQETQYF.

The table lists this clone with a count of one. This chain links TRBV19 with TRBJ2-1, with 7 bases aligning to TRBD2. This CDR3 spans 14 amino acids. Germline CDR1 LNHDA, CDR2 SQIVND (reference sequence). V lost 5 bases, J lost 2 bases, and 3 bases stayed unmatched. The CDR3 sequence is CASSLLATYNEQFF. The CDR3 DNA is TGTGCCAGTAGTCTACTAGCGACCTACAATGAGCAGTTCTTC.